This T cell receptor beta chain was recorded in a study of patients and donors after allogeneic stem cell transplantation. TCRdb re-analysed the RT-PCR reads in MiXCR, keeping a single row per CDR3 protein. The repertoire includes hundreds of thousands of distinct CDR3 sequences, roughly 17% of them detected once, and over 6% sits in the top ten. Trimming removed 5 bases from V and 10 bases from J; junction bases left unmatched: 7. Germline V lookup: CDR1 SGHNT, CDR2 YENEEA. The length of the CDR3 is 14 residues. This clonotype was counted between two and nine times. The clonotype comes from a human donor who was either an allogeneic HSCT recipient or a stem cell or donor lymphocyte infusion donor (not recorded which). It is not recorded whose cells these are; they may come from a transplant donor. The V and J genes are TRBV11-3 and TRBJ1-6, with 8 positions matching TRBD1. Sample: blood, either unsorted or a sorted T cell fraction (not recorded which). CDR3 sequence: CASSGRQGNSPLHF. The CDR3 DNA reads TGTGCCAGCAGCGGACGACAGGGGAACTCACCCCTCCACTTT.